Reported below is one T cell receptor (beta chain). This clonotype was recorded many times. The specificity of this receptor is unknown. The record has no base qualities; no much larger clone is one base away. Trimming at the junction amounts to 5 bases on V and 6 bases on J, and the germline ends lie 16 bases apart. Taken from the germline V gene, the CDR1 and CDR2 loops are SGHVS and FQNEAQ. The CDR3 has 15 amino acids, counting the end cysteine and phenylalanine. Just CDR3 DNA is preserved here, 45 bases in frame from base 1. Genomic DNA was used as template for profiling of TCR beta VDJ combinations and CDR3 sequences. TCR repertoire sequencing was run on an Illumina HiSeq 2000. On the study's bioinformatics: Repertoires were assessed using TRBV/TRBJ rearrangement plots, CDR3 size and DJ length profiles, and Simpson's diversity index. The immunodominant clone was defined as the most abundant DNA sequence in deep sequencing data. CDR3 amino acid sequences were screened for sharing across subjects and were compared with published repertoires and the VDJdb database. TCRdb trimmed public reads at Q25 via fastp, called clones via MiXCR and kept in-frame beta chains. For every CDR3 protein sequence, its rows merge into one entry that carries the most common genes and DNA. For this entry, the V and J calls and clone size follow TCRdb and not the study's own pipeline. Within this sample are approximately 270,000 distinct CDR3 sequences, with approximately 56% of them counted one time only. The ten largest clonotypes hold 7.5% to 9% of the sample.

This sample is part of a study of CD8+CD57+ T cells in acquired aplastic anemia (dated by TCRdb to about 2018). Some background on the complete study: DNA extracted from sorted CD4+ and CD8+ cells had a mean of about 3 ug, with a range of roughly 0.2 to 27.4 ug.

TCR repertoires of sorted CD4+ and CD8+ blood T cells from severe aplastic anemia patients and healthy subjects were deep-sequenced in the study. Ficoll-Paque density gradient centrifugation was used to isolate peripheral blood mononuclear cells. CD4+ and CD8+ T cells were sorted by FACS or magnetic beads before DNA extraction. The full study reports these points: About 30 CD8+ CDR3 sequences were found in both patients and controls but appeared to be highly expressed in patients and within the immunodominant clones of the patients. CD8+ Simpson's diversity did not differ significantly between patients and healthy controls (P=0.060).

Sequences were obtained from sorted CD4+, CD8+, or CD8+CD57+ T cells (not recorded which) from PBMCs. The chain joins TRBV7-8 to TRBJ2-2; a weak D assignment points to TRBD2 (6 bases agree). This TCR was recovered from a human donor with severe aplastic anemia or a healthy control (not recorded which). CDR3 reads: CASSLVGGVAGELFF. The nucleotide sequence is given as TGTGCCAGCAGCCTAGTTGGCGGGGTCGCCGGGGAGCTGTTTTTT.